Shown below are 10 T cell receptor beta chains from a single sample sequenced in a study of early T cells in non-severe SARS-CoV-2 infection. TCRdb itself ran the 5' RACE reads through MiXCR, one entry per CDR3 protein. This table holds about 71,000 distinct CDR3 sequences, more than 14% found once. The sequencing used whole blood, collected at baseline. The receptor set was obtained from an adult who was a healthcare worker with PCR-confirmed SARS-CoV-2 infection or an uninfected control (not recorded which).

The chain has TRBV20-1 and TRBJ1-3, with 7 bases lining up with TRBD1. V lost 0 bases, J lost 0 bases, and 2 bases stayed unmatched. Germline V lookup: CDR1 DFQATT, CDR2 SNEGSKA (reference sequence). This CDR3 comprises 15 residues. CDR3 in amino acids: CSARDRTGSGNTIYF. The CDR3 coding sequence is TGCAGTGCTAGAGATAGGACAGGCTCTGGAAACACCATATATTTT.

This chain links TRBV7-2 with TRBJ1-6; unclear D gene. V was clipped by 4 bases and J by 6 bases, with 1 base between them. Germline CDR1 SGHTA, CDR2 FQGNSA. This CDR3 region has 11 residues. The CDR3 nucleotides read TGTGCCAGCAGCTCTAATTCACCCCTCCACTTT. Its protein product is CASSSNSPLHF.

This clonotype was detected many times. The chain recombines TRBV14 with TRBJ2-5, with 8 bases matching TRBD2. Looked up from germline, CDR1 is SGHDN and CDR2 is FVKESK. Trimming removed 0 bases from V and 6 bases from J; junction bases left unmatched: 9. The CDR3 is made up of 16 amino acids. The CDR3 DNA sequence: TGTGCCAGCAGCCAAGAAGGGAGCGGGAGCCAGAAGACCCAGTACTTC. Its protein product is CASSQEGSGSQKTQYF. The whole variable domain, remainder taken from reference TRBV14 and TRBJ2-5, is EAGVTQFPSHSVIEKGQTVTLRCDPISGHDNLYWYRRVMGKEIKFLLHFVKESKQDESGMPNNRFLAERTGGTYSTLKVQPAELEDSGVYFCASSQEGSGSQKTQYFGPGTRLLVL.

This clonotype was counted between two and nine times. The chain is built from TRBV19 and TRBJ2-2; the match to TRBD1 covers 8 bases. V gave up 3 bases and J gave up 0 bases; unmatched junction bases: 6. The CDR3 is 17 residues long. CDR1 is LNHDA and CDR2 is SQIVND in the germline V gene (reference sequence). Here the CDR3 reads CASSITPGGANTGELFF. The CDR3 DNA sequence: TGTGCCAGTAGTATCACCCCAGGGGGCGCGAACACCGGGGAGCTGTTTTTT.

This clonotype came up a few times. The V and J genes are TRBV28 and TRBJ1-5; a weak D match, TRBD1 (6 bases). V lost 10 bases and J lost 7, with 17 bases in between. CDR3 size: 13 residues. CDR1 is MDHEN, CDR2 SYDVKM, per germline. CDR3 protein: CAIHGGPGQPQHF. The CDR3 DNA reads TGTGCCATCCACGGGGGGCCTGGGCAGCCCCAGCATTTT. Complete variable domain (other parts from reference TRBV28 and TRBJ1-5): DVKVTQSSRYLVKRTGEKVFLECVQDMDHENMFWYRQDPGLGLRLIYFSYDVKMKEKGDIPEGYSVSREKKERFSLILESASTNQTSMYLCAIHGGPGQPQHFGDGTRLSIL.

The chain uses TRBV10-3 and TRBJ1-5; 8 positions match TRBD1. CDR1 is ENHRY, CDR2 SYGVKD, per germline. Losses at the gene ends were 10 bases for V and 2 bases for J; bases not matched to a gene: 4. The CDR3 contains 13 residues. CDR3 residues: CASTGQGNQPQHF. CDR3 DNA sequence: TGTGCCAGTACGGGACAGGGCAATCAGCCCCAGCATTTT.

This clonotype was seen repeatedly, ten times or more. The chain carries TRBV30 and TRBJ2-7; 11 bases line up with TRBD2. Germline lookup yields CDR1 GTSNPN and CDR2 SVGIG (reference sequence). J lost 6 bases, V lost 3 bases, and 10 bases had no gene match. This CDR3 is built from 15 residues. DNA for the CDR3: TGTGCCTGGAGCCGAGATAGCGGGAGGGCCTCCGAGCAGTACTTC. This encodes CAWSRDSGRASEQYF.

The CDR3 loop reads CASSATGVNWGEQFF. The DNA for the CDR3 is TGTGCCAGCAGTGCAACAGGAGTCAACTGGGGTGAGCAGTTCTTC. This chain links TRBV6-1 with TRBJ2-1; a weak D match, TRBD1 (5 bases). This CDR3 contains 15 residues. Germline CDR1 reads MNHNS; CDR2 reads SASEGT. Deletions cut 4 bases from V and 9 bases from J, with 19 bases between.

This clonotype was recorded a few times. This chain joins TRBV6-5 and TRBJ2-7; 7 bases fit TRBD1. With V trimmed by 6 bases and J by 0 bases, 5 bases remained unmatched. CDR1 is MNHEY, CDR2 SVGAGI, per germline. The CDR3 runs to 14 residues. The CDR3 here is CASSPGQVSYEQYF. DNA for the CDR3: TGTGCCAGCAGCCCCGGACAGGTCTCCTACGAGCAGTACTTC.

J is TRBJ2-6 and V is TRBV4-2; the D is unclear. This CDR3 comprises 16 residues. V was shortened by 4 bases and J by 0 bases, with 10 bases between the two germline ends. Germline CDR1 reads LGHNA; CDR2 reads YNFKEQ. CDR3 in DNA: TGTGCCAGCAGCCCGGGCCGTCTCTCTGGGGCCAACGTCCTGACTTTC. Translating gives CASSPGRLSGANVLTF.